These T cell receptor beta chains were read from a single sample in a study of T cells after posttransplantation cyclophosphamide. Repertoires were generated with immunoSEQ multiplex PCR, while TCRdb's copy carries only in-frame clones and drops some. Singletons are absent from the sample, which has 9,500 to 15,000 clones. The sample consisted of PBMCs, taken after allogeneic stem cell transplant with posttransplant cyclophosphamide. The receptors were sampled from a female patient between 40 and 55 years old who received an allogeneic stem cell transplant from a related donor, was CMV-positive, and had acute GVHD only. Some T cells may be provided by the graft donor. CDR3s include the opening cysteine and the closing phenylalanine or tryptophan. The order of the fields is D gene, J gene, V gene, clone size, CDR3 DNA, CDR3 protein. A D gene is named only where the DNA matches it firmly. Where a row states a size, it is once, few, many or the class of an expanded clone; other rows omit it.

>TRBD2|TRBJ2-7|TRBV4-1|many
TGCGCCAGCAGCCAGTTAGCGGGGGCCCAGAACTACGAGCAGTACTTC
CASSQLAGAQNYEQYF
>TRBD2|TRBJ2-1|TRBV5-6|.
TGTGCCAGCAGCTTTGTGGCGGGAGGCCGTTGGAATGAGCAGTTCTTC
CASSFVAGGRWNEQFF
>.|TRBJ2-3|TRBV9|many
TGTGCCAGCAGCGTAGCGGTCACAGGCAGCACAGATACGCAGTATTTT
CASSVAVTGSTDTQYF
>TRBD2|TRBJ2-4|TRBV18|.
TGTGCCAGCTCACCGGGGCGGGAGATTCAGTACTTC
CASSPGREIQYF
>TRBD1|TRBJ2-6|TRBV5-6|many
TGTGCCAGCAGCGAGAGGGACAGAGACAGGGCTGGGGCCAACGTCCTGACTTTC
CASSERDRDRAGANVLTF
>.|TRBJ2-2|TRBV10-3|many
TGTGCCATCAGTGAAGGACGGGACGGGGAGCTGTTTTTT
CAISEGRDGELFF
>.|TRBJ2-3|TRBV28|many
TGTGCCAGCAGTTCCTCTCTGAGAGGCACAGATACGCAGTATTTT
CASSSSLRGTDTQYF
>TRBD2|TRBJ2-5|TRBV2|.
TGTGCCAGCAGTGGGACTAGCTTCGAGACCCAGTACTTC
CASSGTSFETQYF
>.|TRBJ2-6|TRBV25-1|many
TGTGCCAGCAGCTTTTCCGGGGCCAACGTCCTGACTTTC
CASSFSGANVLTF
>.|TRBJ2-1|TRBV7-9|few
TGTGCCAGCAGCTTAGACGGCCGGGGGAATTCCTACAATGAGCAGTTCTTC
CASSLDGRGNSYNEQFF
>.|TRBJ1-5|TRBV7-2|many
TGTGCCAGCAGGGGCCCAGGGTTTGATCAGCCCCAGCATTTT
CASRGPGFDQPQHF
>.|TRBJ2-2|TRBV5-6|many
TGTGCCAGCAGCTTGGGTGTGGTGGCGGGGAACACCGGGGAGCTGTTTTTT
CASSLGVVAGNTGELFF
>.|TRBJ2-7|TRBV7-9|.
TGTGCCAGCAGCTCCAGGGGTGATAGCTCCTACGAGCCGTACTTC
CASSSRGDSSYEPYF
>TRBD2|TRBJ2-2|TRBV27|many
TGTGCCAGCAGTTTAGCAGCGGGGGGGAATCTGGTCGGGGAGCTGTTTTTT
CASSLAAGGNLVGELFF
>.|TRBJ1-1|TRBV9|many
TGTGCCAGCAGCCGTGGACTTTCCCCTGAAGCTTTCTTT
CASSRGLSPEAFF
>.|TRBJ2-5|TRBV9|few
TGTGCCAGCAGCCGCTCCTCAGGGACTGAAGAGACCCAGTACTTC
CASSRSSGTEETQYF
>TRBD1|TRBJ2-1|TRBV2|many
TGTGCCAGCAGTAGGGGACAGGGATACAATGAGCAGTTCTTC
CASSRGQGYNEQFF
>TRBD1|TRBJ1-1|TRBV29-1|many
TGCAGCGCTGGACAGGGGGGGGTGGTGACTGAAGCTTTCTTT
CSAGQGGVVTEAFF
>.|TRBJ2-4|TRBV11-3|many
TGTGCCAGCAGCTTAGGGGGCAGTACCAAAAACATTCAGTACTTC
CASSLGGSTKNIQYF
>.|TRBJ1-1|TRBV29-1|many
TGCAGCGTTGACGCCCAGGGGTTGGTCACTGAAGCTTTCTTT
CSVDAQGLVTEAFF
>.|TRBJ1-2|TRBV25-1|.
TGTGCCAGCAGTGGGGGGCGGGGGTTTAACTATGGCTACACCTTC
CASSGGRGFNYGYTF
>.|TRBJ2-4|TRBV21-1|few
TGTGCCAGCAGCATTTCCGGGACTAGCGGGAGTAAATCCAAAAACATTCAGTACTTC
CASSISGTSGSKSKNIQYF
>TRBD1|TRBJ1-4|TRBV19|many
TGTGCCAGTAGTATTGGTGGGACAGGGCATGAAAAACTGTTTTTT
CASSIGGTGHEKLFF
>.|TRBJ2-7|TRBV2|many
TGTGCCAGCAGTTGGGGGGGCCGGGGTGACGAGCAGTACTTC
CASSWGGRGDEQYF
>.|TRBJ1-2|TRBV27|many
TGTGCCAGCAGTCCCAGCCAGGGGCACTATGGCTACACCTTC
CASSPSQGHYGYTF
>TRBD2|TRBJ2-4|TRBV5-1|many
TGCGCCAGCCCCTACCGGGGAGGGGAAAACATTCAGTACTTC
CASPYRGGENIQYF
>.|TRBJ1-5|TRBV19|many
TGTGCCAGTAGGCCGACAGGACAGATAAATCAGCCCCAGCATTTT
CASRPTGQINQPQHF
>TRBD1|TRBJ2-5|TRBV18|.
TGTGCCAGCTCACCACCGGACAGGGGGGGAGAGACCCAGTACTTC
CASSPPDRGGETQYF
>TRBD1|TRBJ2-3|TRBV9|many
TGTGCCACAACGCCGACAGGGGCTAGCACAGATACGCAGTATTTT
CATTPTGASTDTQYF
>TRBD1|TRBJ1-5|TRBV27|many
TGTGCCAGCAAGTCAGGACAGGGACGGAGTCAGCCCCAGCATTTT
CASKSGQGRSQPQHF
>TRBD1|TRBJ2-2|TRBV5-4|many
TGTGCCAGCAGCCCCACCGGGACAGGGAGAATGTCCGGGGAGCTGTTTTTT
CASSPTGTGRMSGELFF
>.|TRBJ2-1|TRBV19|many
TGTGCCAGTAGTCCAGCGACTAGAGGGAATGAGCAGTTCTTC
CASSPATRGNEQFF
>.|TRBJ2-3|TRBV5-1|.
TGCGCCACGAGCCTGGGCCTCTGGTCCACAGATACGCAGTATTTT
CATSLGLWSTDTQYF
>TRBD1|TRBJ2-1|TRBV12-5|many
TGTGCTAGTGGCCAAAACCCTATACAGGGGGCGAGGGATGAGCAGTTCTTC
CASGQNPIQGARDEQFF
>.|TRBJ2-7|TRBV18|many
TGTGCCAGCTCACCACGGGGACTCCCGGGGGACGAGCAGTACTTC
CASSPRGLPGDEQYF
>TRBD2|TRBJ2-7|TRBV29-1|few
TGCAGCGTTGGACTAGCGGGGGGGCAACGCGAGCAGTACTTC
CSVGLAGGQREQYF
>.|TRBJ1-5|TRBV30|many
TGTGCCTGGAGTGTACGACTCCATGATCAGCCCCAGCATTTT
CAWSVRLHDQPQHF
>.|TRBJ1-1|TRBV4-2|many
TGTGCCAGCAGCCAAGATCTCAGGGGGAACACTGAAGCTTTCTTT
CASSQDLRGNTEAFF
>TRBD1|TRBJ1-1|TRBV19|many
TGTGCCAGTAGTAGGCTAGACAGGGAGCGGAACACTGAAGCTTTCTTT
CASSRLDRERNTEAFF
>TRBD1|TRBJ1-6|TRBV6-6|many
TGTGCCAGCAGACGGGACAGTAATTCACCCCTCCACTTT
CASRRDSNSPLHF
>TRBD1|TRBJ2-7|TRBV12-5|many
TGTGCTAGTCAACAGGGGAGCTCCTACGAGCAGTACTTC
CASQQGSSYEQYF
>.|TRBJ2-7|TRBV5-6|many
TGTGCCAGCAGCTTGGCGGACGAGCAGTACTTC
CASSLADEQYF
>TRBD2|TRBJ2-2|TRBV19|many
TGTGCCAGTAGACTTCTAGCGGGGGCCGGGGAGCTGTTTTTT
CASRLLAGAGELFF
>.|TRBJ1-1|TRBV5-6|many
TGTGCCAGCAGCTTGGGGGCCACTGAAGCTTTCTTT
CASSLGATEAFF
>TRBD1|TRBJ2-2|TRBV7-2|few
TGTGCCAGCAGCCCGGGACAGTCGAACACCGGGGAGCTGTTTTTT
CASSPGQSNTGELFF
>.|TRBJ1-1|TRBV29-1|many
TGCAGCGTTGAATCGTTGAACACTGAAGCTTTCTTT
CSVESLNTEAFF
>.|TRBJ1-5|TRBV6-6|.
TGTGCCAGCAGTGCGACAGATAGCAATCAGCCCCAGCATTTT
CASSATDSNQPQHF
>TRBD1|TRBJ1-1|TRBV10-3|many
TGTGCCATCAGTGAGCCGGGACAGGGGTTGGCGGATACTGAAGCTTTCTTT
CAISEPGQGLADTEAFF
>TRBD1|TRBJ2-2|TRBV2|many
TGTGCCAGCAGTGGGACAGGGGGCACCGGGGAGCTGTTTTTT
CASSGTGGTGELFF
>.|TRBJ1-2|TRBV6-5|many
TGTGCCAGCAGTTCCCCAGCACAGGGATCAAACTATGGCTACACCTTC
CASSSPAQGSNYGYTF
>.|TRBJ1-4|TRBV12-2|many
TGTGCAAGTCTGCACAGGGATGATGAAAAACTGTTTTTT
CASLHRDDEKLFF
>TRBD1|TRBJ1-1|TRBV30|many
TGTGCCTGGATAAGAGGACAGGGGGCTTTCGGTGAAGCTTTCTTT
CAWIRGQGAFGEAFF